What follows are 17 T cell receptor beta chains derived from one specimen sequenced in a study of T cells in Graves' hyperthyroidism and ophthalmopathy. Amplification targeted TCR beta CDR3 regions from RNA transcripts. HTBI primers were employed in a first-round RT-PCR of the TCR CDR3. TCRdb reanalysed the multiplex PCR reads using MiXCR and keeps one entry per CDR3 protein. The sample records tens of thousands of distinct CDR3 sequences, 45% to 65% being singletons. The sequenced material came from peripheral blood or thyroid tissue (not recorded which). Receptors were obtained from a man between 18 and 35 years old with Graves' hyperthyroidism.

This rearrangement joins TRBV25-1 to TRBJ1-1; no clear D gene. CDR3 length equals 13 residues. V was shortened by 10 bases and J by 5 bases, with 17 bases between the two germline ends. CDR1 is MGHDK and CDR2 is SYGVNS in the germline V gene. The CDR3 DNA is TGTGCCACCCGAAGGAGCCGCGGGACTGAAGCTTTCTTT. It translates to CATRRSRGTEAFF.

The count of this clonotype is one. This chain joins TRBV6-6 and TRBJ2-7; D may be TRBD2 (7 bases). The CDR3 runs 14 residues. Trimming removed 6 bases at V and 0 bases at J, with 12 bases between. Germline lookup yields CDR1 MNHNY and CDR2 SVGAGI (reference sequence). The CDR3 is CASRGGDTSYEQYF. CDR3 in DNA: TGTGCCAGCAGGGGGGGGGACACCTCCTACGAGCAGTACTTC.

A note on this clonotype: Germline is not matched at one junction end, which may reflect a read error. The gene calls are TRBV10-3 and TRBJ1-4; D is uncertain. The CDR3 runs 14 residues. The germline gives CDR1 ENHRY, CDR2 SYGVKD. DNA of the CDR3: TGTACCATCGGTAAGAAGTCAACTAATGAAAAACTGTTTTTT. The encoded protein is CTIGKKSTNEKLFF.

The CDR3 coding sequence is TGTGCCAGCAGCCCTAACGGACAGCGTGAAGCTTTCTTT. It translates to CASSPNGQREAFF. This rearrangement joins TRBV7-3 to TRBJ1-1; perhaps TRBD1 as D (6 bases). The length of the CDR3 is 13 residues. The V gene's germline CDR1 is SGHTA and CDR2 FQGTGA. V dropped 5 bases and J dropped 7 bases, with 14 bases sitting between them.

The chain is built from TRBV29-1 and TRBJ1-2; D possibly corresponds to TRBD1 (6 bases). Germline-derived CDR1 and CDR2 are SQVTM and ANQGSEA. This CDR3 region has 13 residues. Between the trimmed V and J ends, which lost 3 bases and 5 bases, there was a span of 13 bases. In DNA form, the CDR3 reads TGCAGCGTTGAGGGGACATGGGCGTATGGCTACACCTTC. Translated, it gives CSVEGTWAYGYTF.

The rearrangement uses TRBV10-3 and TRBJ2-7, with D perhaps TRBD1 or TRBD2 (5 bases each). Trimming took off 4 bases at V and 3 bases at J, with 13 bases between the two ends. This CDR3 contains 14 residues. From germline, CDR1 is ENHRY and CDR2 SYGVKD. CDR3 nucleotides: TGTGCCATCAGTGCTAGCACAGGCTACTACGAGCAGTACTTC. This translates into CAISASTGYYEQYF.

This clonotype has just a few counts. This chain uses TRBV10-3 with TRBJ1-5, with D possibly matching TRBD1 (5 bases). Germline lookup yields CDR1 ENHRY and CDR2 SYGVKD. This CDR3 comprises 13 residues. Trimming took off 3 bases at V and 6 bases at J, with 9 bases between the two ends. DNA for the CDR3: TGTGCCATCAGTGACAAGGGGCGTCAGCCCCAGCATTTT. It yields the protein CAISDKGRQPQHF.

Many counts were recorded for this clonotype. The genes are TRBV19 and TRBJ2-7, with 9 bases matching TRBD1. Germline CDR1 LNHDA, CDR2 SQIVND (reference sequence). V shed 3 bases, J shed 3 bases, and the junction held 9 bases outside the gene matches. This CDR3 is built from 16 residues. The CDR3: CASSIAGTGPFYEQYF. The CDR3 DNA reads as TGTGCCAGTAGTATCGCCGGGACAGGGCCGTTCTACGAGCAGTACTTC. The variable domain in full, with the rest retrieved from reference TRBV19 and TRBJ2-7, is DGGITQSPKYLFRKEGQNVTLSCEQNLNHDAMYWYRQDPGQGLRLIYYSQIVNDFQKGDIAEGYSVSREKKESFPLTVTSAQKNPTAFYLCASSIAGTGPFYEQYFGPGTRLTVT.

This clonotype has at least ten counts. The V and J genes are TRBV7-2 and TRBJ1-2; 7 bases fit TRBD1. The germline gives CDR1 SGHTA, CDR2 FQGNSA. The V and J ends lost 0 bases and 6 bases, in that order; junction bases with no gene match: 4. This CDR3 is built from 14 residues. The CDR3 region has the DNA TGTGCCAGCAGCTTAGCCAGAGACAGGGATGGCTACACCTTC. This sequence encodes CASSLARDRDGYTF. The full variable domain, rest sourced from reference TRBV7-2 and TRBJ1-2, is GAGVSQSPSNKVTEKGKDVELRCDPISGHTALYWYRQSLGQGLEFLIYFQGNSAPDKSGLPSDRFSAERTGGSVSTLTIQRTQQEDSAVYLCASSLARDRDGYTFGSGTRLTVV.

This clonotype occurred once. The chain employs TRBV7-7 and TRBJ1-1; TRBD1 might be the D (5 bases). V was pared by 5 bases and J by 4 bases, with 14 bases between. Germline V gene data show CDR1 as SSHAT and CDR2 as FNYEAQ (reference sequence). The CDR3 runs 14 residues. The CDR3 bases are TGTGCCAGCAGCCGGGACGGGACGACCACTGAAGCTTTCTTT. Translating it yields CASSRDGTTTEAFF.

The chain uses TRBV2 and TRBJ1-5, with TRBD1 matching 7 bases. This CDR3 comprises 14 residues. The V and J ends lost 7 bases and 2 bases, in that order; junction bases with no gene match: 5. Germline V gene data show CDR1 as SNHLY and CDR2 as FYNNEI. Here the CDR3 reads CASIDRVGNQPQHF. The CDR3 coding sequence is TGTGCCAGCATCGACAGGGTGGGCAATCAGCCCCAGCATTTT.

The V and J genes are TRBV25-1 and TRBJ2-7; TRBD2 agrees at 12 bases. Germline trimming cut 2 bases from V and 2 bases from J; bases unmatched to any gene: 10. The CDR3 has 18 amino acids. CDR1 is MGHDK, CDR2 SYGVNS, per germline. The CDR3 bases are TGTGCCAGCAGTGAAAATCTAGCGGGAGGGCCTCGGGCCTACGAGCAGTACTTC. Its protein product is CASSENLAGGPRAYEQYF.

This clonotype was recorded at least ten times. This rearrangement joins TRBV14 to TRBJ2-2, with a possible D match to TRBD2 (5 bases). This CDR3 region has 15 residues. Germline lookup yields CDR1 SGHDN and CDR2 FVKESK. Trimming cost V 4 bases and J 4 bases, with 13 bases left between them. In DNA, the CDR3 is TGTGCCAGCAGCCGACGGGGTTGGGGCACCGGGGAGCTGTTTTTT. It specifies CASSRRGWGTGELFF.

V usage is TRBV2 and J usage is TRBJ1-2, with TRBD1 as a possible D gene (6 bases). Looked up from germline, CDR1 is SNHLY and CDR2 is FYNNEI. CDR3 length: 14 residues. Trimming shortened V by 4 bases and J by 2 bases, and 11 bases separated the two germline ends. CDR3 in amino acids: CASSVSRGNYGYTF. The DNA of the CDR3 is TGTGCCAGCAGTGTCTCCAGGGGCAACTATGGCTACACCTTC.

This clonotype was found a few times. The V call is TRBV2, the J call TRBJ1-5, with 8 bases aligning to TRBD1. The germline CDR1 and CDR2 sequences are SNHLY and FYNNEI. J gave up 3 bases and V 7 bases, and 14 bases lay outside the gene matches. This CDR3 spans 17 amino acids. Here the CDR3 reads CASKTGTGARPNQPQHF. DNA of the CDR3: TGTGCCAGCAAGACCGGGACAGGCGCAAGACCCAATCAGCCCCAGCATTTT.

This clonotype was observed at least ten times. V and J are TRBV7-2 and TRBJ2-3; D is unresolved. Deletions cut 5 bases from V and 4 bases from J, with 10 bases between. Germline CDR1 is SGHTA and CDR2 is FQGNSA. CDR3 length equals 13 residues. The CDR3 loop is CASSRLSADTQYF. Written as DNA, the CDR3 is TGTGCCAGCAGCCGTTTGAGCGCAGATACGCAGTATTTT.

This clonotype was observed a handful of times. The chain uses TRBV5-4 and TRBJ1-1; D ambiguous. This CDR3 has 13 residues. The V gene's germline CDR1 is SGHNT and CDR2 YYREEE (reference sequence). Trimming removed 0 bases at V and 4 bases at J, with 7 bases between. The CDR3 reads CASSLGSVTEAFF. Here the CDR3 DNA reads TGTGCCAGCAGCTTGGGGTCAGTCACTGAAGCTTTCTTT.